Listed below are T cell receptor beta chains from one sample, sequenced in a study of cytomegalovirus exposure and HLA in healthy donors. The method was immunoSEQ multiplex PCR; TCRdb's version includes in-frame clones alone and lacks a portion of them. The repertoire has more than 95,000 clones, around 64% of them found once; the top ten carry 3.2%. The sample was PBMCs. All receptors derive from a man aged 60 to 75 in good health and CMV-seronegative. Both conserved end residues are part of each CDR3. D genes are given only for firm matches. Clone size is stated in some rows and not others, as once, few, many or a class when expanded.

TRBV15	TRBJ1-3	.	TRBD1	CATSRPTGGENTIYF	TGTGCCACCAGCCGACCGACAGGGGGCGAAAACACCATATATTTT
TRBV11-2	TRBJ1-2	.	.	CASSLDRQTFYGYTF	TGTGCCAGCAGCTTAGACCGACAGACTTTCTATGGCTACACCTTC
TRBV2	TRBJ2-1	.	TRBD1	CASSDGTGGYNEQFF	TGTGCCAGCAGTGACGGGACAGGGGGCTACAATGAGCAGTTCTTC
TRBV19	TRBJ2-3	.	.	CASRQTDTQYF	TGTGCCAGCCGACAGACAGATACGCAGTATTTT
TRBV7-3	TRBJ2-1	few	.	CASSPLAGSYNEQFF	TGTGCCAGCAGCCCGCTCGCGGGTTCCTACAATGAGCAGTTCTTC
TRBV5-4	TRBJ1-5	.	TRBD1	CASSWGQGAPSNQPQHF	TGTGCCAGCAGCTGGGGACAGGGGGCTCCTAGCAATCAGCCCCAGCATTTT
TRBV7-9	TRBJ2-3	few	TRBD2	CSSGGAADTQYF	TGTTCCAGCGGGGGGGCGGCAGATACGCAGTATTTT
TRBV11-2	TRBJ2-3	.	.	CASSLAPVIITTDTQYF	TGTGCCAGCAGCTTAGCCCCGGTGATCATTACGACAGATACGCAGTATTTT
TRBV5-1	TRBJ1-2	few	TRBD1	CASSLGTGVNYGYTF	TGCGCCAGCAGCTTGGGAACAGGGGTGAACTATGGCTACACCTTC
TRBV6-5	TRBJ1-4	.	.	CASSHHPGLGKLFF	TGTGCCAGCAGCCACCACCCGGGACTCGGAAAACTGTTTTTT
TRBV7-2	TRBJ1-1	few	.	CASSLQTGSTEAFF	TGTGCCAGCAGCCTACAGACAGGAAGCACTGAAGCTTTCTTT
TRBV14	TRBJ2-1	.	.	CASNREFYNEQFF	TGTGCCAGCAACAGGGAATTTTACAATGAGCAGTTCTTC
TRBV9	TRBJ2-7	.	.	CASSVAGASSYEQYF	TGTGCCAGCAGCGTAGCAGGGGCGAGCTCCTACGAGCAGTACTTC
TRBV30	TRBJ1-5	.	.	CAWSVSSSNQPQHF	TGTGCCTGGAGTGTATCTTCTAGCAATCAGCCCCAGCATTTT
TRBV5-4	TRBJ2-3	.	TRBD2	CASSFLTSGESTDTQYF	TGTGCCAGCAGCTTTCTCACTAGCGGGGAGAGCACAGATACGCAGTATTTT
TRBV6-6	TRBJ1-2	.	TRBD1	CASSYGQDGYTF	TGTGCCAGCAGTTATGGACAGGACGGCTACACCTTC
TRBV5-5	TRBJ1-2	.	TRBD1	CASSVTGEFTF	TGTGCCAGCAGCGTTACAGGGGAGTTCACCTTC
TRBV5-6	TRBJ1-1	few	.	CASSPGLRPNTEAFF	TGTGCCAGCAGCCCCGGACTGCGACCGAACACTGAAGCTTTCTTT
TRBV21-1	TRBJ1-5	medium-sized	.	CASSKMEGGTGGETNQPQHF	TGTGCCAGCAGCAAAATGGAAGGGGGGACAGGGGGCGAAACGAATCAGCCCCAGCATTTT
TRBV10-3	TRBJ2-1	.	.	CAISEAVNEQFF	TGTGCCATCAGTGAAGCGGTGAATGAGCAGTTCTTC
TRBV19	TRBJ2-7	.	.	CASSIEGGFYEQYF	TGTGCCAGTAGTATAGAGGGGGGTTTCTACGAGCAGTACTTC
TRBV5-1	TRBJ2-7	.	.	CASSLAEAGRYYEQYF	TGCGCCAGCAGCTTGGCCGAGGCAGGGCGTTATTACGAGCAGTACTTC
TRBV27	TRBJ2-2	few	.	CASTSIRDTTGELFF	TGTGCCAGCACTTCCATCCGGGACACCACCGGGGAGCTGTTTTTT
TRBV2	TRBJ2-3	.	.	CASRAGTSTDTQYF	TGTGCCAGCAGGGCCGGGACTAGCACAGATACGCAGTATTTT
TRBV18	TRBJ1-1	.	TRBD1	CASSEFTGVVMNTEAFF	TGTGCCAGCTCAGAATTTACAGGGGTCGTCATGAACACTGAAGCTTTCTTT
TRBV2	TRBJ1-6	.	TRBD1	CASRGGQGYSPLHF	TGTGCCAGCAGGGGGGGACAGGGTTACTCACCCCTCCACTTT
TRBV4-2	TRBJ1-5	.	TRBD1	CASSLGQGLNQPQHF	TGTGCCAGCAGCCTAGGACAGGGCCTTAATCAGCCCCAGCATTTT
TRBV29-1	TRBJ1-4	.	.	CSVAQLNEKLFF	TGCAGCGTTGCACAGCTTAATGAAAAACTGTTTTTT